The 30 T cell receptor beta chains in this list originate from one sample, sequenced in a study of identical twins. Each CDR3 protein gets one entry after TCRdb re-called the 5' RACE reads with MiXCR. The table shows 450,000 or so distinct CDR3 sequences, with around 15% occurring only once. The data were also submitted as part of a second study, on yellow fever vaccine responses in identical twins.

Sequences were obtained from CD4+ T cells sorted from blood. The source of these receptors is a woman younger than 30 in good health.

A single count supports this clonotype. This could be a read error, since a much larger clone is one nucleotide away. The chain couples TRBV28 to TRBJ1-1; perhaps TRBD1 as D (6 bases). In germline, CDR1 is MDHEN, CDR2 SYDVKM. There are 11 residues in the CDR3. Trimming cost V 2 bases and J 9 bases, with 7 bases left between them. The CDR3 DNA reads as TGTGCCAGCAGTTTAAGGGGGAAAGCTTTCTTT. Translating gives CASSLRGKAFF. Variable domain in full (rest from reference TRBV28 and TRBJ1-1): DVKVTQSSRYLVKRTGEKVFLECVQDMDHENMFWYRQDPGLGLRLIYFSYDVKMKEKGDIPEGYSVSREKKERFSLILESASTNQTSMYLCASSLRGKAFFGQGTRLTVV.

This clonotype showed up just a few times. This chain joins TRBV12-3 or TRBV12-4 and TRBJ1-2; D uncertain. The CDR3 length is 15 residues. V was clipped by 4 bases and J by 0 bases, with 12 bases between them. The CDR3 region is CASSSGLNANYGYTF. CDR3 coding DNA: TGTGCCAGCAGTTCCGGACTGAACGCTAACTATGGCTACACCTTC.

The gene calls are TRBV5-1 and TRBJ2-3; the D gene is possibly TRBD2 (6 bases). Between the trimmed V and J ends, which lost 4 bases and 1 base, there was a span of 10 bases. CDR1 is SGHRS and CDR2 is YFSETQ in the germline V gene. The CDR3 spans 14 residues. CDR3 region: CASSGGRRTDTQYF. CDR3 DNA sequence: TGCGCCAGCAGCGGGGGGAGGCGCACAGATACGCAGTATTTT.

The sample holds a few counts of this clonotype. The chain uses TRBV14 and TRBJ1-6, with no clear D. This CDR3 is built from 14 residues. Trimming took 6 bases from V and 3 from J, leaving 9 bases between them. Germline V gene data show CDR1 as SGHDN and CDR2 as FVKESK. The CDR3 region is CASSRELYNSPLHF. In DNA form, the CDR3 reads TGTGCCAGCAGTCGAGAGCTCTATAATTCACCCCTCCACTTT.

In its sample, this clonotype was seen a few times. J is TRBJ2-5 and V is TRBV7-9; 9 bases match TRBD2. This CDR3 is built from 17 residues. With V trimmed by 4 bases and J by 2 bases, 11 bases remained unmatched. Germline-derived CDR1 and CDR2 are SEHNR and FQNEAQ (reference sequence). The CDR3 here is CASSSGGLAGDQETQYF. The CDR3 region has the DNA TGTGCCAGCAGCTCTGGAGGGTTAGCGGGGGATCAAGAGACCCAGTACTTC.

The gene calls are TRBV29-1 and TRBJ1-1; D is unclear. V was clipped by 1 base and J by 1 base, with 13 bases between them. Germline-derived CDR1 and CDR2 are SQVTM and ANQGSEA. The CDR3 loop spans 15 amino acids. The CDR3 reads CSVEVLRRKNTEAFF. The CDR3 nucleotides are TGCAGCGTTGAAGTCCTGCGCAGGAAGAACACTGAAGCTTTCTTT.

There are many counts of this clonotype. This rearrangement joins TRBV29-1 to TRBJ2-1; possible D gene TRBD1, 5 bases. V was trimmed by 4 bases and J by 4 bases, leaving 11 bases between them. The germline CDR1 and CDR2 sequences are SQVTM and ANQGSEA. The CDR3 length is 13 residues. The CDR3 spells CSVASGQYNEQFF. CDR3 DNA sequence: TGCAGCGTTGCGTCAGGACAATACAATGAGCAGTTCTTC.

The rearrangement joins TRBV28 to TRBJ2-3; D remains ambiguous. The CDR3 contains 11 residues. Trimming shortened V by 7 bases and J by 8 bases, and 10 bases separated the two germline ends. Germline CDR1 reads MDHEN; CDR2 reads SYDVKM. CDR3 region: CASTTPSTQYF. The CDR3, as DNA: TGTGCCAGCACCACCCCCAGTACGCAGTATTTT.

This clonotype came up a few times. The chain is built from TRBV18 and TRBJ2-7; D may be TRBD2 (6 bases). CDR3 length equals 13 residues. The V gene's germline CDR1 is KGHSH and CDR2 LQKENI. Deletions cut 0 bases from V and 3 bases from J, with 6 bases between. The CDR3 region is CASSPPTSYEQYF. DNA of the CDR3: TGTGCCAGCTCACCACCGACTAGCTACGAGCAGTACTTC.

This clonotype has just a few counts. The rearrangement joins TRBV27 to TRBJ2-1, with 8 bases identical to TRBD1. The CDR3 loop spans 16 amino acids. V shed 6 bases, J shed 8 bases, and the junction held 15 bases outside the gene matches. CDR1 and CDR2 (germline): MNHEY, SMNVEV (reference sequence). The CDR3 reads CASRFMPDRARDEQFF. Here the CDR3 DNA reads TGTGCCAGCAGATTTATGCCGGACAGGGCTCGCGATGAGCAGTTCTTC.

This clonotype was counted many times. The chain uses TRBV10-2 and TRBJ2-3; the D gene could be TRBD1 or TRBD2 (5 bases each). Germline V gene lookup returns CDR1 WSHSY and CDR2 SAAADI. The CDR3 contains 15 residues. With 6 bases removed from V and 0 bases from J, the gap between germline ends came to 13 bases. DNA of the CDR3: TGCGCCAGCAGGGGGCCAGCGGCTAGCACAGATACGCAGTATTTT. As protein: CASRGPAASTDTQYF.

This clonotype was found many times. The rearrangement joins TRBV12-3 or TRBV12-4 to TRBJ2-7; 9 bases line up with TRBD1. The CDR3 runs 15 residues. The J segment lost 6 bases and the V segment lost 6 bases, leaving 12 bases of the junction unmatched. CDR3 nucleotide sequence: TGTGCCAGCAGCCGGCCTAGGGACAGGGTGAGCGAGCAGTACTTC. Translation: CASSRPRDRVSEQYF.

This clonotype was counted between two and nine times. The chain links TRBV18 to TRBJ2-7, with D tentatively TRBD1 (6 bases). There are 16 residues in the CDR3. Germline V CDR1 and CDR2: KGHSH, LQKENI. V lost 1 base and J lost 3, with 16 bases in between. Here the CDR3 DNA reads TGTGCCAGCTCACCACTCCCCTACCTACAGGGCTACGAGCAGTACTTC. It codes for CASSPLPYLQGYEQYF.

The table lists this clonotype with a few counts. The chain combines TRBV4-1 with TRBJ1-5; D possibly corresponds to TRBD1 (5 bases). This CDR3 is built from 14 residues. CDR1 is MGHRA and CDR2 is YSYEKL in the germline V gene. Trimming removed 1 base at V and 3 bases at J, with 7 bases between. The CDR3 region is CASSQGQTNQPQHF. The CDR3 DNA sequence: TGCGCCAGCAGCCAAGGACAGACCAATCAGCCCCAGCATTTT.

This clonotype turned up a few times. The CDR3 DNA sequence: TGTGCCAGCAGTTACTCGATCGACAGGGGGCGTGAGACAGAGACCCAGTACTTC. This codes for CASSYSIDRGRETETQYF. The chain recombines TRBV6-2 or TRBV6-3 with TRBJ2-5; the match to TRBD1 covers 10 bases. CDR3 length equals 18 residues. The trim removed 0 bases at V and 4 bases at J, leaving 11 bases unmatched. Germline V gene sequence: CDR1 MNHEY, CDR2 SVGEGT.

The table lists this clonotype with a few counts. V and J are TRBV7-8 and TRBJ2-7, with TRBD1 identical over 9 bases. With 5 bases clipped from V and 1 base from J, the junction kept 12 bases outside the gene matches. CDR3 size: 17 residues. Per germline, CDR1 SGHVS and CDR2 FQNEAQ. Here the CDR3 reads CASSRRPPQGASYEQYF. The CDR3 nucleotides are TGTGCCAGCAGCAGGCGGCCCCCACAGGGGGCTTCCTACGAGCAGTACTTC.

In its sample, this clonotype was seen once. The chain uses TRBV10-3 and TRBJ1-6, with 8 bases aligning to TRBD1. Trimming removed 4 bases from V and 9 bases from J; junction bases left unmatched: 11. The germline gives CDR1 ENHRY, CDR2 SYGVKD. The CDR3 is 16 residues long. The CDR3 reads CAISGGDRISFSPLHF. The CDR3 nucleotides are TGTGCCATCAGTGGAGGGGACAGGATATCTTTTTCACCCCTCCACTTT.

This clonotype has just a few counts. The CDR3 loop reads CSATRDSFYNEQFF. For the CDR3, the DNA is TGCAGTGCTACCCGGGACAGCTTTTACAATGAGCAGTTCTTC. The rearrangement joins TRBV20-1 to TRBJ2-1; 7 bases are shared with TRBD1. Germline V gene sequence: CDR1 DFQATT, CDR2 SNEGSKA (reference sequence). V lost 4 bases to trimming and J lost 4 bases; unmatched junction nucleotides: 7. This CDR3 spans 14 amino acids.

The table lists this clonotype with many counts. The rearrangement uses TRBV6-5 and TRBJ2-7; 10 bases fit TRBD1. This CDR3 spans 15 amino acids. Germline assignment: CDR1 MNHEY and CDR2 SVGAGI. With V trimmed by 3 bases and J by 5 bases, 7 bases remained unmatched. In DNA, the CDR3 is TGTGCCAGCAGTTATCGGACAGGGGGTTCCCACGAGCAGTACTTC. This sequence encodes CASSYRTGGSHEQYF.

This clonotype was observed a few times. The chain has TRBV18 and TRBJ2-1; no reliable D call. Germline V gene lookup returns CDR1 KGHSH and CDR2 LQKENI. This CDR3 is built from 13 residues. The V end lost 4 bases, the J end lost 8 bases, and 12 bases lay between the germline ends. CDR3 nucleotide sequence: TGTGCCAGCTCACAAACGGACCGGGATGAGCAGTTCTTC. The encoded protein is CASSQTDRDEQFF.

At least ten counts were recorded for this clonotype. In DNA, the CDR3 is TGTGCCAGCAGCTTAGCGTTCGGGACGAACACTGAAGCTTTCTTT. Its protein is CASSLAFGTNTEAFF. The chain combines TRBV7-9 with TRBJ1-1; D perhaps matches TRBD1 (5 bases). Germline V gene lookup returns CDR1 SEHNR and CDR2 FQNEAQ (reference sequence). The CDR3 covers 15 residues. Trimming removed 0 bases from V and 1 base from J, with 9 bases in between.

The V call is TRBV3-1, the J call TRBJ2-5; D is ambiguous. The CDR3 spans 12 residues. Germline values: CDR1 LGHDT, CDR2 YNNKEL (reference sequence). The germline V and J ends were trimmed by 1 base and 9 bases, with 9 bases remaining between them. CDR3 bases: TGTGCCAGCAGCCAAGGGGAATTATCCCAGTACTTC. It is translated as CASSQGELSQYF.

The rearrangement joins TRBV20-1 to TRBJ1-4; a possible D gene is TRBD1 (5 bases). The germline V gene has CDR1 DFQATT and CDR2 SNEGSKA (reference sequence). CDR3 size: 13 residues. V was trimmed by 6 bases and J by 5 bases, leaving 13 bases between them. CDR3 loop: CSADPGTNEKLFF. In DNA form, the CDR3 reads TGCAGTGCCGACCCAGGGACCAATGAAAAACTGTTTTTT.

In its sample, this clonotype was seen a few times. This chain links TRBV9 with TRBJ1-3, with unresolved D. V lost 0 bases, J lost 2 bases, and 6 bases lay in between. Germline CDR1 SGDLS, CDR2 YYNGEE. CDR3 length equals 14 residues. CDR3 DNA sequence: TGTGCCAGCAGCGTAGAAGGGACTGGAAACACCATATATTTT. It translates to CASSVEGTGNTIYF.

This clonotype came up a few times. This chain joins TRBV29-1 and TRBJ2-2; D not certain. In germline, CDR1 is SQVTM, CDR2 ANQGSEA. CDR3 length: 11 amino acids. The V end lost 7 bases, the J end lost 4 bases, and 7 bases lay between the germline ends. The CDR3 sequence is CSGFTTGELFF. The CDR3 bases are TGCAGCGGGTTCACCACCGGGGAGCTGTTTTTT.

The chain is built from TRBV20-1 and TRBJ2-1; 10 nucleotides match TRBD1. CDR3 size: 18 residues. From germline, CDR1 is DFQATT and CDR2 SNEGSKA (reference sequence). With 1 base clipped from V and 3 bases from J, the junction kept 12 bases outside the gene matches. CDR3 residues: CSARARTGGAVGYNEQFF. As DNA, the CDR3 is TGCAGTGCTAGAGCTCGGACAGGGGGTGCGGTGGGCTACAATGAGCAGTTCTTC.

J is TRBJ2-5 and V is TRBV3-1; D tentatively fits TRBD1 or TRBD2 (6 bases each). With 6 bases removed from V and 9 bases from J, the gap between germline ends came to 20 bases. Germline CDR1 is LGHDT and CDR2 is YNNKEL (reference sequence). The CDR3 is made up of 14 amino acids. CDR3 nucleotides: TGTGCCAGCAGGCAGACAGGCCTGACGGGGGCCCAGTACTTC. This codes for CASRQTGLTGAQYF.

V and J are TRBV11-2 and TRBJ2-3; TRBD2 might be the D (5 bases). This CDR3 has 13 residues. From germline, CDR1 is SGHAT and CDR2 FQNNGV. The germline V and J ends were trimmed by 6 bases and 0 bases, with 7 bases remaining between them. CDR3 residues: CASSGESTDTQYF. The CDR3 nucleotides are TGTGCCAGCAGTGGGGAGAGCACAGATACGCAGTATTTT. Combining the CDR3 with reference TRBV11-2 and TRBJ2-3 gives the whole variable domain EAGVAQSPRYKIIEKRQSVAFWCNPISGHATLYWYQQILGQGPKLLIQFQNNGVVDDSQLPKDRFSAERLKGVDSTLKIQPAKLEDSAVYLCASSGESTDTQYFGPGTRLTVL.

This chain uses TRBV14 with TRBJ2-2; D assignment may be TRBD1 or TRBD2 (5 bases each). CDR3 length: 16 residues. The germline CDR1 and CDR2 sequences are SGHDN and FVKESK. V lost 4 bases and J 4 bases, leaving 16 bases between the germline ends. The CDR3 protein is CASSRPGTPRTGELFF. CDR3 nucleotides: TGTGCCAGCAGCCGACCCGGGACCCCCCGCACCGGGGAGCTGTTTTTT.

This sequence joins TRBV6-5 and TRBJ1-2; D is unresolved. Germline CDR1 MNHEY, CDR2 SVGAGI. The CDR3 runs to 12 residues. Trimming cost V 5 bases and J 8 bases, with 12 bases left between them. The CDR3, as DNA: TGTGCCAGCAGTCCCCGGGGTGAAGGCTACACCTTC. This sequence encodes CASSPRGEGYTF.